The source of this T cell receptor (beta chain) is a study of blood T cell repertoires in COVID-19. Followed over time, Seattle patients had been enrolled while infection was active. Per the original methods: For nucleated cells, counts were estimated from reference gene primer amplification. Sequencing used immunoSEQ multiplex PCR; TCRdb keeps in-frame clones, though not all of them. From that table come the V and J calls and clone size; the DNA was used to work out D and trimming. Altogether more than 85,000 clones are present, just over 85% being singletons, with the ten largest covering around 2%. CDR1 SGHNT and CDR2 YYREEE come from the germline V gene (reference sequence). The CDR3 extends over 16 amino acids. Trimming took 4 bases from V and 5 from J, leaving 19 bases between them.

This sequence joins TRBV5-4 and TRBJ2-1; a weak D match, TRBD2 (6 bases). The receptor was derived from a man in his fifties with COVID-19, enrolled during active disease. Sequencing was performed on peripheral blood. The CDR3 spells CASSAKVTRADNEQFF. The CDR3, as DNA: TGTGCCAGCAGCGCAAAGGTGACTAGGGCGGACAATGAGCAGTTCTTC.